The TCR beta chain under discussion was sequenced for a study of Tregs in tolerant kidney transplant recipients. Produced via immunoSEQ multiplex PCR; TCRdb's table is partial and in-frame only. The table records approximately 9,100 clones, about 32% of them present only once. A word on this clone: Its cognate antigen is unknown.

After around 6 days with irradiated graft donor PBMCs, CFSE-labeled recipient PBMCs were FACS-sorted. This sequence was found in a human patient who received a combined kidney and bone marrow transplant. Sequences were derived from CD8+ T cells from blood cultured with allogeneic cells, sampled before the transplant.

CDR3 residues: CASSLDARQQETQYF. CDR3 in DNA: TGTGCCAGCAGCTTAGATGCGAGGCAGCAAGAGACCCAGTACTTC. J is TRBJ2-5 and V is TRBV11-2; the D is unclear. CDR3 size: 15 residues. Looked up from germline, CDR1 is SGHAT and CDR2 is FQNNGV. V lost 0 bases and J 2 bases, leaving 10 bases between the germline ends.